One and the same sample provided the 8 T cell receptor beta chains below, sequenced in a study of T cells in Graves' hyperthyroidism and ophthalmopathy. Using RNA transcripts as the source, TCR beta CDR3 regions were amplified. TCR CDR3 underwent first-round RT-PCR with the HTBI primer set. TCRdb re-called the multiplex PCR reads through MiXCR, storing one row per CDR3 protein. The data contain some 490,000 distinct CDR3 sequences, 20% to 25% of them singletons. The sample was blood. The source is a woman aged 70-85 years with Graves' ophthalmopathy.

The chain combines TRBV15 with TRBJ1-4, with 9 bases fitting TRBD1. With V trimmed by 0 bases and J by 8 bases, 10 bases remained unmatched. The CDR3 consists of 17 residues. CDR1 LNHNV and CDR2 YYDKDF come from the germline V gene (reference sequence). CDR3 nucleotide sequence: TGTGCCACCAGCAGAGACAAGGGACAGGGTAAAAGAGAAAAACTGTTTTTT. It encodes CATSRDKGQGKREKLFF.

This chain joins TRBV20-1 and TRBJ2-1, with TRBD2 matching over 7 bases. Germline CDR1 reads DFQATT; CDR2 reads SNEGSKA (reference sequence). This CDR3 is 15 amino acids long. V trimming: 0 bases; J trimming: 4 bases; junction bases outside the gene matches: 6. The CDR3 loop is CSARDGTSAYNEQFF. The CDR3 coding sequence is TGCAGTGCTAGAGATGGAACTAGCGCGTACAATGAGCAGTTCTTC.

The genes are TRBV3-1 and TRBJ1-6; possibly TRBD1 for D (6 bases). The CDR3 spans 15 residues. V shed 3 bases and J shed 9 bases, with 15 bases lying between them. Germline V CDR1 and CDR2: LGHDT, YNNKEL (reference sequence). The CDR3 protein is CASSQSGGGGSPLHF. CDR3 DNA sequence: TGTGCCAGCAGCCAGTCAGGAGGGGGAGGTTCACCCCTCCACTTT.

There are a few counts of this clonotype. V is TRBV2 and J is TRBJ2-7; D uncertain. Germline V gene sequence: CDR1 SNHLY, CDR2 FYNNEI. The CDR3 has 14 residues. The ends were cut back, 6 bases at V and 3 bases at J, with 15 bases in the middle. DNA for the CDR3: TGTGCCAGCAGGAGTGTGGGGTTAAGCTACGAGCAGTACTTC. Protein product: CASRSVGLSYEQYF.

This clonotype was counted a few times. The J gene is TRBJ1-3, the V gene TRBV5-1, with a tentative D call TRBD1 (5 bases). The germline V and J ends were trimmed by 0 bases and 8 bases, with 12 bases remaining between them. The length of the CDR3 is 14 residues. The V gene's germline CDR1 is SGHRS and CDR2 YFSETQ. CDR3: CASSLGQLEDTIYF. Here the CDR3 DNA reads TGCGCCAGCAGCTTGGGACAGTTAGAGGACACCATATATTTT.

In this sample, this clonotype turned up a few times. The chain combines TRBV4-3 with TRBJ2-5; a possible D gene is TRBD1 (6 bases). Trimming pared 0 bases from V and 7 bases from J, leaving 15 bases between. CDR1 is LGHNA, CDR2 YSLEER, per germline. The CDR3 sequence is 15 residues long. CDR3 amino acids: CASSQDQAGVGTQYF. The DNA for the CDR3 is TGCGCCAGCAGCCAAGATCAGGCAGGGGTTGGGACCCAGTACTTC.

This chain uses TRBV6-1 with TRBJ2-1; 11 nucleotides agree with TRBD2. This CDR3 contains 17 residues. The germline V gene encodes CDR1 MNHNS and CDR2 SASEGT. V shed 5 bases, J shed 6 bases, and the junction held 12 bases outside the gene matches. The CDR3: CASSSLQGLAGGNEQFF. CDR3 coding DNA: TGTGCCAGCAGTTCTTTACAGGGGCTAGCGGGAGGCAATGAGCAGTTCTTC.

The gene calls are TRBV6-4 and TRBJ2-2; 11 nucleotides match TRBD2. This CDR3 contains 18 residues. V trimming: 8 bases; J trimming: 0 bases; junction bases outside the gene matches: 11. In germline, CDR1 is MRHNA, CDR2 SNTAGT. This chain's CDR3 is CASSSLIAGGPNTGELFF. CDR3 nucleotides: TGTGCCAGCTCATCCCTCATAGCGGGAGGGCCGAACACCGGGGAGCTGTTTTTT.